This TCR beta chain was documented in a study of T cells after yellow fever vaccination. Notes on the study in general: A minor fraction of clonotypes spanned both CD4 and CD8 compartments.

This CDR3 has 14 residues. CDR1 and CDR2 (germline): MGHRA, YSYEKL. V lost 4 bases, J lost 5 bases, and 14 bases lay in between. This clonotype has a handful of counts. Its antigen is still unknown. TCRdb re-called the 5' RACE reads through MiXCR, storing one row per CDR3 protein. The table records some 420,000 distinct CDR3 sequences, 18% of them present only once. The sequence was collected from a man between 18 and 29 years old who received the YFV17D yellow fever vaccine. The chain has TRBV4-1 and TRBJ2-5; TRBD1 is a possible D gene (7 bases). Sequenced here: PBMCs, sampled before the yellow fever booster vaccination. The CDR3 loop is CASSPRGAPETQYF. In DNA, the CDR3 is TGCGCCAGCAGCCCCAGGGGGGCCCCGGAGACCCAGTACTTC.